One and the same sample provided the 32 T cell receptor beta chains below, sequenced in a study of control samples from healthy donors and cancer patients. Produced via immunoSEQ multiplex PCR; TCRdb's table is partial and in-frame only. The sample lists 150,000 or so clones, 93% occurring once. The source material was blood. The source of these receptors is a man between 18 and 29 years old in good health.

This rearrangement joins TRBV30 to TRBJ1-5; no clear D. The length of the CDR3 is 16 residues. Trimming removed 0 bases from V and 3 bases from J, with 15 bases in between. Germline V lookup: CDR1 GTSNPN, CDR2 SVGIG (reference sequence). The CDR3 spells CAWSVGVGRNNQPQHF. The DNA of the CDR3 is TGTGCCTGGAGTGTGGGAGTCGGACGGAACAATCAGCCCCAGCATTTT.

The chain is built from TRBV7-8 and TRBJ1-3; the D gene is possibly TRBD1 (5 bases). Trimming cost V 5 bases and J 9 bases, with 26 bases left between them. The germline gives CDR1 SGHVS, CDR2 FQNEAQ. The CDR3 has 17 amino acids. CDR3 DNA: TGTGCCAGCAGCCCGGAGGGGTCGGGGGTTCTTAGAGTCACCATATATTTT. Protein: CASSPEGSGVLRVTIYF. Together with reference TRBV7-8 and TRBJ1-3, the CDR3 gives the full variable domain: GAGVSQSPRYKVAKRGQDVALRCDPISGHVSLFWYQQALGQGPEFLTYFQNEAQLDKSGLPSDRFFAERPEGSVSTLKIQRTQQEDSAVYLCASSPEGSGVLRVTIYFGEGSWLTVV.

As for this clone: Other DNA sequences of this sample code for an identical CDR3. This chain uses TRBV12-3 or TRBV12-4 with TRBJ1-1; D remains ambiguous. CDR3 size: 11 residues. V was pared by 5 bases and J by 2 bases, with 3 bases between. The DNA of the CDR3 is TGTGCCAGCAGTGAAAACACTGAAGCTTTCTTT. It translates to CASSENTEAFF.

The chain is built from TRBV20-1 and TRBJ2-4, with 7 positions matching TRBD2. Germline V gene data show CDR1 as DFQATT and CDR2 as SNEGSKA (reference sequence). There are 14 residues in the CDR3. Trimming took 3 bases from V and 12 from J; bases not matched to a gene: 14. The CDR3: CSASLRAGESTQYF. In DNA form, the CDR3 reads TGCAGTGCTAGTCTCAGGGCGGGGGAGTCAACTCAGTACTTC.

J is TRBJ1-3 and V is TRBV9, with TRBD1 matching over 7 bases. Germline trimming cut 4 bases from V and 2 bases from J; bases unmatched to any gene: 9. CDR3 size: 16 residues. CDR1 SGDLS and CDR2 YYNGEE come from the germline V gene. As DNA, the CDR3 is TGTGCCAGCAGCAACCGACAGGGTGAACCTGGAAACACCATATATTTT. This gives the protein CASSNRQGEPGNTIYF.

This clone was found a few times. The chain combines TRBV19 with TRBJ1-5; D is unresolved. V lost 6 bases and J 0 bases, leaving 6 bases between the germline ends. Germline assignment: CDR1 LNHDA and CDR2 SQIVND (reference sequence). CDR3 length equals 13 residues. CDR3 in amino acids: CASRTDSNQPQHF. The DNA for the CDR3 is TGTGCCAGTAGGACCGATAGCAATCAGCCCCAGCATTTT. Full variable domain (missing parts from reference TRBV19 and TRBJ1-5): DGGITQSPKYLFRKEGQNVTLSCEQNLNHDAMYWYRQDPGQGLRLIYYSQIVNDFQKGDIAEGYSVSREKKESFPLTVTSAQKNPTAFYLCASRTDSNQPQHFGDGTRLSIL.

This rearrangement joins TRBV9 to TRBJ2-7, with D maybe TRBD1 (6 bases). Trimming left V 3 bases short and J 0 bases short, with 13 bases between. This CDR3 region has 15 residues. Germline V gene data show CDR1 as SGDLS and CDR2 as YYNGEE. The CDR3 region is CASSGQMDSSYEQYF. CDR3 coding DNA: TGTGCCAGCAGCGGCCAAATGGACAGCTCCTACGAGCAGTACTTC.

The chain links TRBV27 to TRBJ1-5, with D perhaps matching TRBD1 (6 bases). This CDR3 contains 15 residues. Trimming pared 2 bases from V and 7 bases from J, leaving 15 bases between. Looked up from germline, CDR1 is MNHEY and CDR2 is SMNVEV (reference sequence). CDR3 DNA: TGTGCCAGCAGTTTAACACACAGGGTGGGGCAGCCCCAGCATTTT. It is translated as CASSLTHRVGQPQHF.

The rearrangement joins TRBV7-2 to TRBJ1-5; 7 bases match TRBD1. J was trimmed by 0 bases and V by 5 bases; bases with no gene match: 10. This CDR3 contains 17 residues. Germline CDR1 reads SGHTA; CDR2 reads FQGNSA. The CDR3, as DNA: TGTGCCAGCAGCCTTAGGACAGGTCCCAATAGCAATCAGCCCCAGCATTTT. It encodes CASSLRTGPNSNQPQHF.

V and J are TRBV2 and TRBJ2-7, with TRBD2 identical over 11 bases. J gave up 4 bases and V 6 bases, and 5 bases lay outside the gene matches. There are 14 residues in the CDR3. In germline, CDR1 is SNHLY, CDR2 FYNNEI. The CDR3 here is CASSGGTSGYEQYF. CDR3 bases: TGTGCCAGCAGCGGAGGGACTAGCGGTTACGAGCAGTACTTC.

This sequence joins TRBV19 and TRBJ2-1, with 7 bases fitting TRBD2. In germline, CDR1 is LNHDA, CDR2 SQIVND (reference sequence). CDR3 length: 15 residues. V shed 4 bases and J 10 bases; nucleotides not matched to a gene: 13. The CDR3 nucleotides read TGTGCCAGTAGTAGGGACCTAACTAGCGATCAGGAGCAGTTCTTC. As protein: CASSRDLTSDQEQFF.

J is TRBJ1-2 and V is TRBV12-3 or TRBV12-4, with D unresolved. This CDR3 contains 13 residues. The germline V and J ends were trimmed by 2 bases and 8 bases, with 12 bases remaining between them. The CDR3 here is CASSLLPERGYTF. The CDR3, as DNA: TGTGCCAGCAGTTTACTACCGGAGAGGGGCTACACCTTC.

This chain connects TRBV18 to TRBJ2-2; D is perhaps TRBD1 or TRBD2 (6 bases each). The V end was cut by 3 bases, the J end by 7 bases, with 12 bases between. The CDR3 is made up of 14 amino acids. Germline V CDR1 and CDR2: KGHSH, LQKENI. The CDR3 nucleotides are TGTGCCAGCTCACCCCTCGGGGGACACGGGGAGCTGTTTTTT. It encodes CASSPLGGHGELFF.

The chain is built from TRBV15 and TRBJ1-4; the D is unclear. Trimming took off 2 bases at V and 8 bases at J, with 12 bases between the two ends. The CDR3 sequence is 14 residues long. Looked up from germline, CDR1 is LNHNV and CDR2 is YYDKDF (reference sequence). The CDR3 nucleotides read TGTGCCACCAGCAGATCCCGTATGGCGGAAAAACTGTTTTTT. It is translated as CATSRSRMAEKLFF.

CDR3 residues: CASSIGAAEAFF. CDR3 in DNA: TGTGCCAGTAGTATTGGGGCGGCTGAAGCTTTCTTT. V usage is TRBV19 and J usage is TRBJ1-1; a weak D match, TRBD1 (5 bases). This CDR3 comprises 12 residues. Germline V gives CDR1 LNHDA, CDR2 SQIVND (reference sequence). The V gene lost 3 bases and the J gene lost 6 bases, with 8 bases spanning the gap.

The rearrangement joins TRBV28 to TRBJ2-7, with TRBD2 as a possible D gene (7 bases). V lost 3 bases and J lost 4, with 19 bases in between. The CDR3 runs 16 residues. Germline-derived CDR1 and CDR2 are MDHEN and SYDVKM. The CDR3 spells CASSLQGGGRRYEQYF. CDR3 nucleotides: TGTGCCAGCAGTTTGCAAGGGGGGGGGCGCCGATACGAGCAGTACTTC.

The chain employs TRBV7-9 and TRBJ1-3; no firm D call. The CDR3 is 13 amino acids. Germline assignment: CDR1 SEHNR and CDR2 FQNEAQ (reference sequence). The V end lost 3 bases, the J end lost 4 bases, and 7 bases lay between the germline ends. The CDR3 nucleotides are TGTGCCAGCAGCTTCCCACAGGGAAACACCATATATTTT. Translation gives CASSFPQGNTIYF.

The chain recombines TRBV4-1 with TRBJ2-7, with D unclear. Germline V CDR1 and CDR2: MGHRA, YSYEKL. The CDR3 spans 11 residues. Between the trimmed V and J ends, which lost 3 bases and 7 bases, there was a span of 7 bases. The CDR3 nucleotides are TGCGCCAGCAGCCAGCGGACGGAGCAGTACTTC. Its protein product is CASSQRTEQYF.

The chain is built from TRBV5-1 and TRBJ2-2; 7 bases line up with TRBD1. The trim removed 4 bases at V and 10 bases at J, leaving 4 bases unmatched. CDR1 is SGHRS, CDR2 YFSETQ, per germline. This CDR3 spans 12 amino acids. The CDR3 nucleotides are TGCGCCAGCAGCGGACAGGTAGCGGAGCTGTTTTTT. Amino acid sequence: CASSGQVAELFF. The complete variable domain, with remaining parts taken from reference TRBV5-1 and TRBJ2-2, reads KAGVTQTPRYLIKTRGQQVTLSCSPISGHRSVSWYQQTPGQGLQFLFEYFSETQRNKGNFPGRFSGRQFSNSRSEMNVSTLELGDSALYLCASSGQVAELFFGEGSRLTVL.

The gene calls are TRBV27 and TRBJ1-2; 7 nucleotides agree with TRBD1. This CDR3 region has 14 residues. The V and J ends lost 0 bases and 4 bases, in that order; junction bases with no gene match: 2. Germline V gene sequence: CDR1 MNHEY, CDR2 SMNVEV (reference sequence). The CDR3: CASSLSTGFYGYTF. The CDR3 DNA reads TGTGCCAGCAGTTTATCGACAGGGTTCTATGGCTACACCTTC.

The chain uses TRBV27 and TRBJ2-2; the match to TRBD2 covers 9 bases. The CDR3 spans 18 residues. Germline CDR1 is MNHEY and CDR2 is SMNVEV (reference sequence). V was clipped by 6 bases and J by 6 bases; unmatched bases: 17. The CDR3 DNA follows: TGTGCCAGCAGACTAAGACTAGCGGACTCCCCCCATGCCGGGGAGCTGTTTTTT. It specifies CASRLRLADSPHAGELFF.

This clone showed up just once. J is TRBJ1-1 and V is TRBV27, with a weak D call TRBD1 (6 bases). This CDR3 has 15 residues. V was clipped by 5 bases and J by 4 bases, with 17 bases between them. CDR1 and CDR2 (germline): MNHEY, SMNVEV (reference sequence). This CDR3 reads CASSPQDSPVTEAFF. The DNA of the CDR3 is TGTGCCAGCAGTCCTCAGGACAGTCCGGTCACTGAAGCTTTCTTT.

The sample holds many counts of this clone. The genes are TRBV19 and TRBJ1-6; D may be TRBD1 (5 bases). Germline V gene lookup returns CDR1 LNHDA and CDR2 SQIVND (reference sequence). The germline V and J ends were trimmed by 4 bases and 1 base, with 8 bases remaining between them. This CDR3 contains 15 residues. The CDR3 is CASSRRGSYNSPLHF. The CDR3 nucleotides are TGTGCCAGTAGTAGAAGGGGTTCCTATAATTCACCCCTCCACTTT.

V is TRBV18 and J is TRBJ1-1; D is unclear. The V and J ends lost 3 bases and 6 bases respectively, with 11 bases between them. The germline gives CDR1 KGHSH, CDR2 LQKENI. The CDR3 has 13 residues. This CDR3 is CASSPSRESEAFF. CDR3 coding DNA: TGTGCCAGCTCACCTTCGAGGGAATCTGAAGCTTTCTTT.

The rearrangement joins TRBV9 to TRBJ2-7, with D perhaps TRBD2 (6 bases). The CDR3 totals 15 residues. Germline V gives CDR1 SGDLS, CDR2 YYNGEE. V dropped 4 bases and J dropped 2 bases, with 16 bases sitting between them. This chain's CDR3 is CASSLGGDATYEQYF. Written as DNA, the CDR3 is TGTGCCAGCAGCTTGGGCGGGGACGCGACCTACGAGCAGTACTTC.

The chain joins TRBV6-4 to TRBJ1-6; TRBD1 aligns across 7 bases. Germline trimming cut 3 bases from V and 7 bases from J; bases unmatched to any gene: 3. CDR3 length: 14 residues. Germline lookup yields CDR1 MRHNA and CDR2 SNTAGT. As DNA, the CDR3 is TGTGCCAGCAGTGAAGACAGGGAGAATTCACCCCTCCACTTT. It translates to CASSEDRENSPLHF.

The chain carries TRBV6-2 or TRBV6-3 and TRBJ2-7; TRBD1 agrees at 7 bases. The CDR3 has 13 amino acids. V lost 2 bases, J lost 6 bases, and 4 bases stayed unmatched. Per the germline V gene, CDR1 is MNHEY and CDR2 is SVGEGT. DNA of the CDR3: TGTGCCAGCAGTTACAGGGGGCGCCTCGAGCAGTACTTC. Amino acids: CASSYRGRLEQYF.

CDR3 DNA sequence: TGTGCCAGCAGGTTCAAAGCGGGAGGACCTACTTACGAGCAGTACTTC. Encoded protein: CASRFKAGGPTYEQYF. This chain connects TRBV5-6 to TRBJ2-7; TRBD2 matches at 9 bases. V was clipped by 5 bases and J by 4 bases; unmatched bases: 13. Germline loops: CDR1 SGHDT, CDR2 YYEEEE. The CDR3 extends over 16 amino acids.

The chain links TRBV11-2 to TRBJ2-7; D gene unclear. There are 13 residues in the CDR3. CDR1 and CDR2 from the germline V gene are SGHAT and FQNNGV. V lost 1 base, J lost 0 bases, and 4 bases lay in between. CDR3 nucleotide sequence: TGTGCCAGCAGCTTAGGTTTCTCCTACGAGCAGTACTTC. Translating it yields CASSLGFSYEQYF. Complete variable domain (other parts from reference TRBV11-2 and TRBJ2-7): EAGVAQSPRYKIIEKRQSVAFWCNPISGHATLYWYQQILGQGPKLLIQFQNNGVVDDSQLPKDRFSAERLKGVDSTLKIQPAKLEDSAVYLCASSLGFSYEQYFGPGTRLTVT.

The rearrangement joins TRBV19 to TRBJ1-1; D gene unclear. Looked up from germline, CDR1 is LNHDA and CDR2 is SQIVND (reference sequence). CDR3 length: 13 residues. Trimming took 4 bases from V and 0 from J, leaving 6 bases between them. The CDR3 DNA is TGTGCCAGTAGTACATACATGAACACTGAAGCTTTCTTT. Translating it yields CASSTYMNTEAFF.

The chain couples TRBV5-3 to TRBJ2-7; 9 bases are a match to TRBD2. TRBV5-3 is placed among ORFs of uncertain function. The V and J ends lost 7 bases and 2 bases, in that order; junction bases with no gene match: 7. The CDR3 length is 14 residues. The CDR3 loop is CARPIAGAPYEQYF. In DNA form, the CDR3 reads TGTGCCAGACCGATAGCGGGGGCACCCTACGAGCAGTACTTC.

The chain employs TRBV27 and TRBJ2-7, with 8 bases aligning to TRBD1. Germline V gives CDR1 MNHEY, CDR2 SMNVEV (reference sequence). This CDR3 spans 15 amino acids. The V gene end was trimmed by 0 bases and the J gene end by 3 bases; junction bases not matched to a gene: 4. The CDR3 loop reads CASSLSGTGYYEQYF. CDR3 in DNA: TGTGCCAGCAGTTTATCGGGGACAGGATACTACGAGCAGTACTTC.